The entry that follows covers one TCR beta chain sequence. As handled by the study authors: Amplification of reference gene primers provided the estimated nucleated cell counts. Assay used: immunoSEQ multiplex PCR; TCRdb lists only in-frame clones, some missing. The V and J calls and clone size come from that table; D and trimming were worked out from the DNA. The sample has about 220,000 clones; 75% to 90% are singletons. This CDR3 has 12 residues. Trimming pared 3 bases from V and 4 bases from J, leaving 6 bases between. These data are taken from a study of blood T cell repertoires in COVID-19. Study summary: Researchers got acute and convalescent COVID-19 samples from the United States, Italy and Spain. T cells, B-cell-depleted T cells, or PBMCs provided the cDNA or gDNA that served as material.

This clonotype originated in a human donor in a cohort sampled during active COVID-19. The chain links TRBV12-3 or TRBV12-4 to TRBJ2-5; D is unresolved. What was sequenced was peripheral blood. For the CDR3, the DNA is TGTGCCAGCAGTTTTCCCTTAGAGACCCAGTACTTC. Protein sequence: CASSFPLETQYF.